This T cell receptor beta chain was captured by sequencing in a study of T cell changes during pregnancy in multiple sclerosis. TCRdb keeps only in-frame clones here, not all; method: immunoSEQ multiplex PCR. The table lists tens of thousands of clones, 90% of them singletons. The sequencing used CD8+ T cells from peripheral blood mononuclear cells, collected before pregnancy. This TCR came from a female donor with multiple sclerosis, enrolled in a pregnancy study.

CDR3 DNA sequence: TGTGCCTGGAACAGGGGGCTCACTGAAGCTTTCTTT. It codes for CAWNRGLTEAFF. The chain carries TRBV30 and TRBJ1-1; 9 nucleotides match TRBD1. After removal of 4 bases from V and 4 bases from J, the junction contained 1 base not matched to a gene. Germline V CDR1 and CDR2: GTSNPN, SVGIG (reference sequence). CDR3 length: 12 amino acids.